This T cell receptor beta chain was captured by sequencing in a study of T cells in Graves' hyperthyroidism and ophthalmopathy. It was RNA transcripts that yielded the amplified TCR beta CDR3 regions. HTBI primers were the set used in a first-round RT-PCR of the TCR CDR3. MiXCR was run by TCRdb on the multiplex PCR reads, yielding one entry per CDR3 protein. The table has 350,000 to 400,000 distinct CDR3 sequences, about 15% seen once. Germline CDR1 is MNHEY and CDR2 is SMNVEV (reference sequence). This CDR3 is built from 13 residues. V lost 5 bases to trimming and J lost 5 bases; unmatched junction nucleotides: 4. This clonotype was seen repeatedly, ten times or more.

Sequenced sample: blood. The rearrangement joins TRBV27 to TRBJ2-7; 9 nucleotides line up with TRBD1. This receptor was taken from a woman aged 25 to 39 with Graves' hyperthyroidism. This chain's CDR3 is CASSRQGGNEQYF. DNA of the CDR3: TGTGCCAGCAGTCGACAGGGGGGTAACGAGCAGTACTTC.